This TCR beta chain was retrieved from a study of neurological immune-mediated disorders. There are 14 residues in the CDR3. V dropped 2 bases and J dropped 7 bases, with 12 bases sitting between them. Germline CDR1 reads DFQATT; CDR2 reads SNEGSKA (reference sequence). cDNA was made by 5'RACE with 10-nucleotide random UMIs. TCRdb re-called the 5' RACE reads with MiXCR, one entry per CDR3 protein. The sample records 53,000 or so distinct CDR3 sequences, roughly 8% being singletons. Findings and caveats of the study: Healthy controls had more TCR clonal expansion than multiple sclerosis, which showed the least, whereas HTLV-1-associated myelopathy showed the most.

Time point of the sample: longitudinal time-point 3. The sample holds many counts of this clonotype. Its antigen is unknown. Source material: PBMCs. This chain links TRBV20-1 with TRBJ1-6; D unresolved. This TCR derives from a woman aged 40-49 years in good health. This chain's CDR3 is CSARKGGSNSPLHF. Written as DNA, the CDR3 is TGCAGTGCTAGAAAGGGAGGAAGCAATTCACCCCTCCACTTT.